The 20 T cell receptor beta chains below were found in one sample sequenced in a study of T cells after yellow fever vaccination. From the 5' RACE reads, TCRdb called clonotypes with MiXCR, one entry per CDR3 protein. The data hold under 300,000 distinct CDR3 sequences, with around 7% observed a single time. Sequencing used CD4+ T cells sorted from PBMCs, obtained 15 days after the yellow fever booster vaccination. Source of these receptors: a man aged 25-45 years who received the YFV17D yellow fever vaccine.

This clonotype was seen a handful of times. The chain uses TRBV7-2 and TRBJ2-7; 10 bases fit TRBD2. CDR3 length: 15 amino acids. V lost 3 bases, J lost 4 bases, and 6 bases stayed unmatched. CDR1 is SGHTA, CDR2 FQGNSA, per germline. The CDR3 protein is CASSFVAGGWYEQYF. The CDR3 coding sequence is TGTGCCAGCAGCTTCGTAGCGGGAGGATGGTACGAGCAGTACTTC. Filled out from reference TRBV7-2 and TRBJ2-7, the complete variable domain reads GAGVSQSPSNKVTEKGKDVELRCDPISGHTALYWYRQSLGQGLEFLIYFQGNSAPDKSGLPSDRFSAERTGGSVSTLTIQRTQQEDSAVYLCASSFVAGGWYEQYFGPGTRLTVT.

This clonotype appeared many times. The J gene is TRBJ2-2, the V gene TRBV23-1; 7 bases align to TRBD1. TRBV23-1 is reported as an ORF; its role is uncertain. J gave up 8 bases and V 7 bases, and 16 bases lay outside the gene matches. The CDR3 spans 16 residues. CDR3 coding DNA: TGCGCCAGCATCCAGACAGGGAAGGGTGGAGGAGGGGAGCTGTTTTTT. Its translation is CASIQTGKGGGGELFF.

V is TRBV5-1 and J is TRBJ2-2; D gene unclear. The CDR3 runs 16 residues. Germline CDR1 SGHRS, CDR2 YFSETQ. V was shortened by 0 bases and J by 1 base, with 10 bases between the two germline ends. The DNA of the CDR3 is TGCGCCAGCAGCTTGGGGGCCCGATGGAACACCGGGGAGCTGTTTTTT. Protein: CASSLGARWNTGELFF.

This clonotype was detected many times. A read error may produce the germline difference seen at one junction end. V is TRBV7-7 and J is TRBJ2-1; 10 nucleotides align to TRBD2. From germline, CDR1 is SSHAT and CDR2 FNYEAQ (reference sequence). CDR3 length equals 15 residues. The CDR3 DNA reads TGTGCTAGCAGCTTGGGGCTAGCGGGAGTTGTTGAGCAGTTCTTC. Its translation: CASSLGLAGVVEQFF.

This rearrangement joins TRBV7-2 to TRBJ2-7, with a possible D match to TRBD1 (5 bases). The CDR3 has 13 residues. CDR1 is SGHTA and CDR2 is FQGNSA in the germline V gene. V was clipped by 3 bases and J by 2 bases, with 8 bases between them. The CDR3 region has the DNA TGTGCCAGCAGCTTCACAGGTGCCTACGAGCAGTACTTC. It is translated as CASSFTGAYEQYF.

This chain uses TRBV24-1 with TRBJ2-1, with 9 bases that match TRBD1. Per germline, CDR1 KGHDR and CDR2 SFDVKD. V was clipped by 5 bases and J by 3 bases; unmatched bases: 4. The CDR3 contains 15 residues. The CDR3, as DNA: TGTGCCACCAGTGCCGGGACAGGGCTCTACAATGAGCAGTTCTTC. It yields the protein CATSAGTGLYNEQFF.

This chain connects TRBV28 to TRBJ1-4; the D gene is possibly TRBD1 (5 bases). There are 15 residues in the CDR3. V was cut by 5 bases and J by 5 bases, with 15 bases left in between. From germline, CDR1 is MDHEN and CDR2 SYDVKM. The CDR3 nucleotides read TGTGCCAGCAGTCCCCCGTCAGGGCGGAATGAAAAACTGTTTTTT. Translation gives CASSPPSGRNEKLFF.

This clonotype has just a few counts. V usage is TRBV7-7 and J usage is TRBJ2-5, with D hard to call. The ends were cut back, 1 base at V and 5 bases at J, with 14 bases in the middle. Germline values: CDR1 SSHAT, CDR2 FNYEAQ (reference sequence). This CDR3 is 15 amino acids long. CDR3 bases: TGTGCCAGCAGCTTAGGGCAACTTCTGGGGGAGACCCAGTACTTC. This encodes CASSLGQLLGETQYF.

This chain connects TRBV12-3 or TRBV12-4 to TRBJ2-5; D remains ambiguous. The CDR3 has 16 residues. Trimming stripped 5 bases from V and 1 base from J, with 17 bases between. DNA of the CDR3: TGTGCCAGCAGTCTATCAATATGGGGTGGCCAAGAGACCCAGTACTTC. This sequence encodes CASSLSIWGGQETQYF.

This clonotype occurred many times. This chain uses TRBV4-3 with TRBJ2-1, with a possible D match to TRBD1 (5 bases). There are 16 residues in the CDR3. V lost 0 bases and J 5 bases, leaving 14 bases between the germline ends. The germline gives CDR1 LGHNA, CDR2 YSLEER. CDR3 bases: TGCGCCAGCAGCCAAGATTTCTTAGGGGCCAACAATGAGCAGTTCTTC. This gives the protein CASSQDFLGANNEQFF.

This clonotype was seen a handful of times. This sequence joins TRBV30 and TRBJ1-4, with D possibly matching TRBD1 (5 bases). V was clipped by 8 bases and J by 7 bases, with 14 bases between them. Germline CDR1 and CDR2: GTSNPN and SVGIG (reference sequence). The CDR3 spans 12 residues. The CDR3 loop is CARDSRGEKLFF. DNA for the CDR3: TGTGCCCGGGACTCGAGAGGTGAAAAACTGTTTTTT.

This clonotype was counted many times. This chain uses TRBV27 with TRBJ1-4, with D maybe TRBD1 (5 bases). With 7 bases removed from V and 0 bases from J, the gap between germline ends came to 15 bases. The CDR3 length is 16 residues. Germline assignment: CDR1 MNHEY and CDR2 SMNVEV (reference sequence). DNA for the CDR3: TGTGCCAGCACAAGCGGGGGTTCCGCAACTAATGAAAAACTGTTTTTT. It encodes CASTSGGSATNEKLFF.

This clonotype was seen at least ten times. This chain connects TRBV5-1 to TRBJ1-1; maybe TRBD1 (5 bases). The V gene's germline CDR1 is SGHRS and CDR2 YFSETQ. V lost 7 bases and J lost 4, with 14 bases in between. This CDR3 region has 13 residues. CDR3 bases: TGCGCCAGCTCCGCAAGAGACAGCACTGAAGCTTTCTTT. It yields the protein CASSARDSTEAFF.

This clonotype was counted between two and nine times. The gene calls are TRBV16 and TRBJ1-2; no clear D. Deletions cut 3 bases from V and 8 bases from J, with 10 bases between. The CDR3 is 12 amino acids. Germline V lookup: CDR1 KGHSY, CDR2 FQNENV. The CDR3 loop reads CASSQREDGYTF. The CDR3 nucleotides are TGTGCCAGCAGCCAGAGGGAAGACGGCTACACCTTC.

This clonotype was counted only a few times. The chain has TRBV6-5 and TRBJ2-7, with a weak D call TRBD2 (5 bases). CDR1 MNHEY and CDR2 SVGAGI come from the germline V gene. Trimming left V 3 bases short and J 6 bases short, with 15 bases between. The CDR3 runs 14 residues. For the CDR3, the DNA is TGTGCCAGCAGTTATGTCCCGACCCGGGGCGAGCAGTACTTC. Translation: CASSYVPTRGEQYF.

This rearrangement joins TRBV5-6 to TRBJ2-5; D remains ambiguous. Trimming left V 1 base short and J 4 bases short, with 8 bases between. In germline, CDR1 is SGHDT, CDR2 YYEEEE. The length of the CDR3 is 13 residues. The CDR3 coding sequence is TGTGCCAGCAGCTTGTCGATCCGAGAGACCCAGTACTTC. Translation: CASSLSIRETQYF. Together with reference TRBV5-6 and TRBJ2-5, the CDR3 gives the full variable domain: DAGVTQSPTHLIKTRGQQVTLRCSPKSGHDTVSWYQQALGQGPQFIFQYYEEEERQRGNFPDRFSGHQFPNYSSELNVNALLLGDSALYLCASSLSIRETQYFGPGTRLLVL.

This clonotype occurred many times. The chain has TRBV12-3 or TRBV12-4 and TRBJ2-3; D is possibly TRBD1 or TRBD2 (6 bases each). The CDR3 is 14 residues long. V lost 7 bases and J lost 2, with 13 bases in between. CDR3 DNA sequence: TGTGCCAGCACCCTAGGGGGGAACACAGATACGCAGTATTTT. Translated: CASTLGGNTDTQYF.

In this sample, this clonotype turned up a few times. In DNA, the CDR3 is TGTGCCAGCAGACAATCGAGTAATGAGCAGTTCTTC. Translating gives CASRQSSNEQFF. The chain couples TRBV27 to TRBJ2-1; D call uncertain. This CDR3 comprises 12 residues. V lost 6 bases to trimming and J lost 7 bases, with 10 bases between them. The germline V gene encodes CDR1 MNHEY and CDR2 SMNVEV (reference sequence).

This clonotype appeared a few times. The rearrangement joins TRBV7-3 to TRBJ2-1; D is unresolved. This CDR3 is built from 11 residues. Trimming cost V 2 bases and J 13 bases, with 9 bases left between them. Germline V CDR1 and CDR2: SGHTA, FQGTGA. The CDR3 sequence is CASSLGETQFF. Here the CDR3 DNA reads TGTGCCAGCAGCTTAGGCGAAACCCAGTTCTTC. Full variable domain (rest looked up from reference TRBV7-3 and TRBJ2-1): GAGVSQTPSNKVTEKGKYVELRCDPISGHTALYWYRQSLGQGPEFLIYFQGTGAADDSGLPNDRFFAVRPEGSVSTLKIQRTERGDSAVYLCASSLGETQFFGPGTRLTVL.

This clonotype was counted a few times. The CDR3 DNA reads as TGCGCCAGCAGCCCCCTGGGGGGACTAGCGCGATTTGAGCAGTTCTTC. This encodes CASSPLGGLARFEQFF. The chain uses TRBV5-1 and TRBJ2-1; 10 positions agree with TRBD2. V trimming: 4 bases; J trimming: 9 bases; junction bases outside the gene matches: 13. Germline loops: CDR1 SGHRS, CDR2 YFSETQ. The CDR3 runs 16 residues.